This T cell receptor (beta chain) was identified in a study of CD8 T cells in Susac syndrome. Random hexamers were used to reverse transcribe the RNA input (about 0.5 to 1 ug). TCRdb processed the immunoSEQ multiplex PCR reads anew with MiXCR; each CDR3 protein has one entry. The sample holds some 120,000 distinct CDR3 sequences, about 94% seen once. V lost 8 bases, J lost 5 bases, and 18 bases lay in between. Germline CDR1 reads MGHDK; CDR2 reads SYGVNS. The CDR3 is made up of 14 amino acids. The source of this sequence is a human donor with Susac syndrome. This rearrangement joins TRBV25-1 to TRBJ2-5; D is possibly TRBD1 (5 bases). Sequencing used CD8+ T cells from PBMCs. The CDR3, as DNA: TGTGCCAGCGGGGATGTTTCAGGGCAGGAGACCCAGTACTTC. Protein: CASGDVSGQETQYF.